These 4 T cell receptor beta chains came from one sample sequenced in a study of brain T cells in children with intractable seizures. Specified time point: blood from clinic visit 5 months post-surgery; TSC patient then seizure free. Libraries were prepared by immunoSEQ multiplex PCR; TCRdb keeps only in-frame clonotypes and omits some of them. This table holds approximately 330,000 clones, approximately 93% found once. Source: peripheral blood, taken roughly 5 months after surgery. The receptors were sampled from a boy in the first two years of life with tuberous sclerosis and intractable seizures.

This chain uses TRBV9 with TRBJ2-2, with D possibly TRBD1 on 6 matching bases. The V gene's germline CDR1 is SGDLS and CDR2 YYNGEE. The CDR3 consists of 16 residues. The germline V and J ends were trimmed by 6 bases and 1 base, with 16 bases remaining between them. CDR3 residues: CASTGGGGGNTGELFF. For the CDR3, the DNA is TGTGCCAGCACCGGTGGGGGCGGCGGGAACACCGGGGAGCTGTTTTTT.

This chain connects TRBV6-5 to TRBJ2-7; the D gene is possibly TRBD1 (5 bases). The V and J ends lost 2 bases and 2 bases respectively, with 10 bases between them. This CDR3 has 14 residues. Per the germline V gene, CDR1 is MNHEY and CDR2 is SVGAGI. The CDR3 nucleotides read TGTGCCAGCAGTTACAAGGGGCTAACCTACGAGCAGTACTTC. This gives the protein CASSYKGLTYEQYF.

CDR3 loop: CAGSFSSYEQYF. The CDR3, as DNA: TGTGCCGGGTCTTTTAGCTCCTACGAGCAGTACTTC. The V and J genes are TRBV6-5 and TRBJ2-7; unclear D gene. Per the germline V gene, CDR1 is MNHEY and CDR2 is SVGAGI. V lost 11 bases and J 0 bases, leaving 11 bases between the germline ends. The CDR3 is made up of 12 amino acids.

The gene calls are TRBV12-3 or TRBV12-4 and TRBJ1-1, with 7 bases matching TRBD1. The length of the CDR3 is 12 residues. Germline trimming cut 7 bases from V and 8 bases from J; bases unmatched to any gene: 7. The CDR3 spells CASIHRGREAFF. CDR3 nucleotide sequence: TGTGCCAGCATCCACAGGGGCCGAGAAGCTTTCTTT.